The 18 T cell receptor beta chains below come from one sample, sequenced in a study of blood T cell repertoires in COVID-19. TCRdb's table, derived via immunoSEQ multiplex PCR, lists solely in-frame clones and lacks some. Seen here are about 300,000 clones, around 88% observed once, and the top ten hold 5.5% to 7%. The sample consisted of peripheral blood. The receptor set was obtained from a woman aged 25 to 39 who had recovered from COVID-19.

The rearrangement joins TRBV28 to TRBJ2-7; 8 bases map to TRBD1. Germline loops: CDR1 MDHEN, CDR2 SYDVKM. This CDR3 contains 14 residues. V shed 2 bases and J 2 bases; nucleotides not matched to a gene: 2. CDR3 amino acids: CASSLQGAAYEQYF. Written as DNA, the CDR3 is TGTGCCAGCAGTTTACAGGGGGCGGCCTACGAGCAGTACTTC.

CDR3: CASSYSIGTGGYEQYF. The CDR3 DNA is TGTGCCAGCAGTTACTCGATCGGGACAGGGGGCTACGAGCAGTACTTC. J is TRBJ2-7 and V is TRBV6-5; 11 bases are a match to TRBD1. Per the germline V gene, CDR1 is MNHEY and CDR2 is SVGAGI. CDR3 length equals 16 residues. J was trimmed by 3 bases and V by 0 bases; bases with no gene match: 4.

J is TRBJ2-1 and V is TRBV24-1, with D maybe TRBD2 (7 bases). CDR3 length: 15 amino acids. V lost 10 bases and J lost 6, with 21 bases in between. Germline values: CDR1 KGHDR, CDR2 SFDVKD. The CDR3 DNA reads TGTGCCACTGCGAAGGAGGGAGGGGGGCTCAATGAGCAGTTCTTC. As protein: CATAKEGGGLNEQFF.

V usage is TRBV27 and J usage is TRBJ1-1, with a possible D match to TRBD1 (5 bases). Germline values: CDR1 MNHEY, CDR2 SMNVEV (reference sequence). The CDR3 is made up of 15 amino acids. The V end was cut by 7 bases, the J end by 1 base, with 16 bases between. The CDR3 region has the DNA TGTGCCAGCAAATTCGGCGGGGCGGCGAACACTGAAGCTTTCTTT. Translating gives CASKFGGAANTEAFF.

The chain has TRBV5-8 and TRBJ2-2; no clear D. The CDR3 is 13 residues long. Germline values: CDR1 SGHTS, CDR2 YDEGEE. V was shortened by 4 bases and J by 0 bases, with 4 bases between the two germline ends. The CDR3 loop is CASSLANTGELFF. For the CDR3, the DNA is TGTGCCAGCAGCCTCGCGAACACCGGGGAGCTGTTTTTT.

The chain joins TRBV28 to TRBJ1-4; D is ambiguous. The germline V gene encodes CDR1 MDHEN and CDR2 SYDVKM. V lost 2 bases to trimming and J lost 3 bases, with 13 bases between them. The CDR3 totals 16 residues. The DNA of the CDR3 is TGTGCCAGCAGTTTAATCGGGAATGGGGCTAATGAAAAACTGTTTTTT. It specifies CASSLIGNGANEKLFF.

The rearrangement uses TRBV5-1 and TRBJ2-1, with D maybe TRBD1 (5 bases). V lost 1 base to trimming and J lost 0 bases, with 14 bases between them. CDR1 is SGHRS, CDR2 YFSETQ, per germline. The CDR3 loop spans 17 amino acids. CDR3 sequence: CASSLLQGHSSYNEQFF. The CDR3 DNA sequence: TGCGCCAGCAGCTTGTTGCAGGGCCATAGCTCCTACAATGAGCAGTTCTTC. The full variable domain, with the rest looked up from reference TRBV5-1 and TRBJ2-1, is KAGVTQTPRYLIKTRGQQVTLSCSPISGHRSVSWYQQTPGQGLQFLFEYFSETQRNKGNFPGRFSGRQFSNSRSEMNVSTLELGDSALYLCASSLLQGHSSYNEQFFGPGTRLTVL.

The chain carries TRBV6-5 and TRBJ2-3; 8 positions match TRBD2. Germline V CDR1 and CDR2: MNHEY, SVGAGI. The V segment lost 8 bases and the J segment 0 bases; nucleotides outside the gene matches: 1. The CDR3 length is 13 residues. The CDR3 region has the DNA TGTGCCAGCCGCGGGGGGAGCACAGATACGCAGTATTTT. Protein: CASRGGSTDTQYF.

On this clone itself: The same CDR3 also results from other DNA sequences found in this sample. V is TRBV15 and J is TRBJ1-6; D call uncertain. From germline, CDR1 is LNHNV and CDR2 YYDKDF (reference sequence). The CDR3 length is 13 residues. The V end was cut by 0 bases, the J end by 6 bases, with 3 bases between. The CDR3 region is CATSRDRNSPLHF. The CDR3 nucleotides read TGTGCCACCAGCAGAGACCGTAATTCACCCCTCCACTTT.

The sample holds one count of this clone. CDR3 coding DNA: TGCGCCAGCAGCTTAAGCAGGGTGAACACTGAAGCTTTCTTT. Its translation is CASSLSRVNTEAFF. The V call is TRBV5-1, the J call TRBJ1-1, with D possibly being TRBD1 (5 bases). Trimming took 2 bases from V and 0 from J, leaving 8 bases between them. The CDR3 totals 14 residues. Germline-derived CDR1 and CDR2 are SGHRS and YFSETQ.

V is TRBV3-1 (or the pseudogene TRBV3-2) and J is TRBJ2-1, with 8 bases that match TRBD2. The V gene end was trimmed by 7 bases and the J gene end by 5 bases; junction bases not matched to a gene: 10. This CDR3 has 15 residues. CDR1 and CDR2 from the germline V gene are LGHDT and YNNKEL (reference sequence). Written as DNA, the CDR3 is TGTGCCAGCACGACCTGGGGAGCGGGGGACAATGAGCAGTTCTTC. It is translated as CASTTWGAGDNEQFF.

This sequence joins TRBV4-2 and TRBJ2-5; D might be TRBD2 (7 bases). V lost 0 bases, J lost 3 bases, and 11 bases lay in between. The germline CDR1 and CDR2 sequences are LGHNA and YNFKEQ. This CDR3 contains 15 residues. CDR3 DNA sequence: TGTGCCAGCAGCCAAGAAGGCGGGGGCAAAGAGACCCAGTACTTC. Protein sequence: CASSQEGGGKETQYF.

The rearrangement links TRBV25-1 to TRBJ1-4, with a tentative D call TRBD1 (6 bases). This CDR3 is built from 14 residues. The V end lost 5 bases, the J end lost 10 bases, and 17 bases lay between the germline ends. CDR1 and CDR2 from the germline V gene are MGHDK and SYGVNS. The CDR3 sequence is CASSPYRADGKLFF. DNA for the CDR3: TGTGCCAGCAGTCCCTACAGGGCCGATGGAAAACTGTTTTTT. Full variable domain (outside the CDR3, taken from reference TRBV25-1 and TRBJ1-4): EADIYQTPRYLVIGTGKKITLECSQTMGHDKMYWYQQDPGMELHLIHYSYGVNSTEKGDLSSESTVSRIRTEHFPLTLESARPSHTSQYLCASSPYRADGKLFFGSGTQLSVL.

This chain links TRBV29-1 with TRBJ2-5; D is possibly TRBD1 (7 bases). The V end was cut by 6 bases, the J end by 2 bases, with 16 bases between. The CDR3 runs to 14 residues. Germline CDR1 is SQVTM and CDR2 is ANQGSEA. CDR3 coding DNA: TGCAGCGTCAGACAGGGACTCTTACAAGAGACCCAGTACTTC. Protein sequence: CSVRQGLLQETQYF.

V and J are TRBV6-6 and TRBJ2-5; D is undetermined. Per the germline V gene, CDR1 is MNHNY and CDR2 is SVGAGI (reference sequence). V gave up 5 bases and J gave up 4 bases, with 23 bases separating them. The CDR3 spans 17 residues. The DNA of the CDR3 is TGTGCCAGCAGTCCAACACCCCGCGGTGCCCGGAGAGAGACCCAGTACTTC. It yields the protein CASSPTPRGARRETQYF.

The chain is built from TRBV3-1 (or the pseudogene TRBV3-2) and TRBJ1-1; D unresolved. Germline lookup yields CDR1 LGHDT and CDR2 YNNKEL (reference sequence). This CDR3 region has 15 residues. Deletions cut 1 base from V and 2 bases from J, with 11 bases between. The CDR3 region is CASSQGRGRNTEAFF. DNA of the CDR3: TGTGCCAGCAGCCAAGGTAGAGGGAGAAACACTGAAGCTTTCTTT.

The V call is TRBV5-6, the J call TRBJ2-3; 7 bases map to TRBD1. The CDR3 runs to 13 residues. Germline loops: CDR1 SGHDT, CDR2 YYEEEE. The V and J ends lost 2 bases and 4 bases, in that order; junction bases with no gene match: 1. CDR3: CASSLQGSDTQYF. CDR3 DNA: TGTGCCAGCAGCTTACAGGGGTCAGATACGCAGTATTTT. The full variable domain, with the rest looked up from reference TRBV5-6 and TRBJ2-3, is DAGVTQSPTHLIKTRGQQVTLRCSPKSGHDTVSWYQQALGQGPQFIFQYYEEEERQRGNFPDRFSGHQFPNYSSELNVNALLLGDSALYLCASSLQGSDTQYFGPGTRLTVL.

The V call is TRBV18, the J call TRBJ1-6, with 10 bases lining up with TRBD1. The J segment lost 7 bases and the V segment lost 3 bases, leaving 9 bases of the junction unmatched. The CDR3 has 17 amino acids. Germline lookup yields CDR1 KGHSH and CDR2 LQKENI. In DNA, the CDR3 is TGTGCCAGCTCACCGATACACGGGACAGGGGTAAATTCACCCCTCCACTTT. Translation: CASSPIHGTGVNSPLHF. Full variable domain (missing parts from reference TRBV18 and TRBJ1-6): NAGVMQNPRHLVRRRGQEARLRCSPMKGHSHVYWYRQLPEEGLKFMVYLQKENIIDESGMPKERFSAEFPKEGPSILRIQQVVRGDSAAYFCASSPIHGTGVNSPLHFGNGTRLTVT.